A single T cell receptor (beta chain) is shown here with its context. The data are from a study of blood T cell repertoires in COVID-19. Study information: Material from acute and convalescent COVID-19 was sourced from the United States, Italy and Spain. PBMCs, B-cell-depleted T cells, or T cells provided the cDNA or gDNA that made up the material.

In the original workflow: Amplification from reference gene primers served as the basis for estimated nucleated cell counts. Profiling relied on immunoSEQ multiplex PCR, and the TCRdb table lists in-frame clones only, not all of them. V, J and clone size were drawn from that table, and D and trimming were deduced from the DNA. Of over 200,000 clones listed, nearly 90% are singletons. The sequence came from a man aged 30-40 years who had been exposed to COVID-19. Sequenced: PBMCs or T cells enriched from blood (not recorded which).

CDR3 region: CASSQGYGQGIREQYF. The CDR3 DNA follows: TGTGCCAGCAGCCAAGGGTATGGACAGGGGATTCGGGAGCAGTACTTC. This rearrangement joins TRBV3-1 (or the pseudogene TRBV3-2) to TRBJ2-7; 9 bases agree with TRBD1. Unmatched junction bases numbered 11, after V lost 1 base and J lost 7 bases. CDR1 is LGHDT, CDR2 YNNKEL, per germline (reference sequence). CDR3 length: 16 residues.